The 24 T cell receptor beta chains below all came from one sample that was sequenced in a study of monozygotic twins with inflammatory bowel disease. TCRdb processed the 5' RACE reads again and assigns one entry to each CDR3 protein, with no DNA. Seen in this sample are 300,000 to 400,000 distinct CDR3 sequences; the ten most common clones hold around 2%. Sequenced sample: blood. All receptors come from a human donor with ulcerative colitis or Crohn's disease, or a healthy co-twin of an affected twin (not recorded which).

This chain uses TRBV20-1 with TRBJ2-2; the D gene TCRdb calls, TRBD2, cannot be checked with no DNA. The CDR3 runs to 14 residues. In germline, CDR1 is DFQATT, CDR2 SNEGSKA (reference sequence). The chain's CDR3 is CSADYVTSTGELFF.

V and J are TRBV28 and TRBJ2-1. The CDR3 has 13 amino acids. The V gene's germline CDR1 is MDHEN and CDR2 SYDVKM. CDR3 loop: CASSKRGLNEQFF.

The chain has TRBV4-1 and TRBJ2-7. Germline V gene lookup returns CDR1 MGHRA and CDR2 YSYEKL. CDR3 length equals 15 residues. The CDR3 sequence: CASSQAAGTSYEQYF.

The gene calls are TRBV20-1 and TRBJ2-1. From germline, CDR1 is DFQATT and CDR2 SNEGSKA (reference sequence). The CDR3 runs to 13 residues. The CDR3 spells CSARVYQDNEQFF.

The rearrangement links TRBV20-1 to TRBJ1-2. Germline lookup yields CDR1 DFQATT and CDR2 SNEGSKA (reference sequence). This CDR3 contains 13 residues. The chain's CDR3 is CSARRTANYGYSF.

The CDR3 spells CSALFGGSDQPQHF. The rearrangement joins TRBV20-1 to TRBJ1-5; TCRdb gives TRBD1 as the D gene, but with no DNA this cannot be confirmed. Germline CDR1 and CDR2: DFQATT and SNEGSKA (reference sequence). The length of the CDR3 is 14 residues.

CDR3 sequence reads: CASSLAMGNTEAFF. V and J are TRBV5-1 and TRBJ1-1. The CDR3 runs to 14 residues. Germline V gene sequence: CDR1 SGHRS, CDR2 YFSETQ.

The chain combines TRBV27 with TRBJ2-3; there is no DNA to check the TCRdb D call of TRBD2. Germline V gene lookup returns CDR1 MNHEY and CDR2 SMNVEV (reference sequence). The CDR3 is made up of 16 amino acids. CDR3 sequence reads: CASSLKWGGRGDTQYF.

The chain couples TRBV12-3 or TRBV12-4 to TRBJ2-2; TCRdb returns TRBD2, unconfirmable since there is no DNA. This CDR3 comprises 15 residues. The CDR3 loop is CASSIYAGVAGELFF.

The chain recombines TRBV7-2 with TRBJ1-2; TCRdb returns TRBD1, unconfirmable since there is no DNA. The CDR3 is made up of 13 amino acids. In germline, CDR1 is SGHTA, CDR2 FQGNSA. The CDR3 sequence: CASSSDRVSGYTF. Drawing the rest from reference TRBV7-2 and TRBJ1-2, the complete variable domain is GAGVSQSPSNKVTEKGKDVELRCDPISGHTALYWYRQSLGQGLEFLIYFQGNSAPDKSGLPSDRFSAERTGGSVSTLTIQRTQQEDSAVYLCASSSDRVSGYTFGSGTRLTVV.

The gene calls are TRBV15 and TRBJ2-1; the TCRdb D gene call, TRBD1, has no DNA to confirm it. The CDR3 runs 13 residues. Germline CDR1 reads LNHNV; CDR2 reads YYDKDF (reference sequence). The CDR3 here is CATSSQMGDEQFF.

The chain is built from TRBV10-1 and TRBJ2-2; TCRdb lists TRBD2, though no DNA is available to test this call. The CDR3 consists of 16 residues. Germline V CDR1 and CDR2: WNHNN, SYGVQD (reference sequence). CDR3 protein: CASSEVAGGPTGELFF.

The V call is TRBV29-1, the J call TRBJ1-2. The CDR3 sequence is 14 residues long. Germline CDR1 is SQVTM and CDR2 is ANQGSEA. CDR3 sequence reads: CSVEGGPFNYGYTF.

J is TRBJ1-1 and V is TRBV6-4. The CDR3 covers 14 residues. Germline lookup yields CDR1 MRHNA and CDR2 SNTAGT. CDR3 residues: CASSERLENTEAFF.

The rearrangement links TRBV19 to TRBJ2-2; TCRdb picks TRBD2, but there is no DNA to check that call. The germline V gene has CDR1 LNHDA and CDR2 SQIVND (reference sequence). The CDR3 spans 16 residues. CDR3 sequence reads: CASSMRLAGVTGELFF.

The J gene is TRBJ2-7, the V gene TRBV7-9; with no DNA, the TCRdb D assignment of TRBD1 cannot be verified. The CDR3 is 16 residues long. In germline, CDR1 is SEHNR, CDR2 FQNEAQ (reference sequence). CDR3 amino acids: CASSRPDRAPSYEQYF.

The rearrangement links TRBV20-1 to TRBJ2-7; TCRdb calls TRBD2, which cannot be checked without DNA. Germline V gene data show CDR1 as DFQATT and CDR2 as SNEGSKA (reference sequence). The CDR3 sequence is 16 residues long. The CDR3 here is CSARTIVGRGSYEQYF.

The chain is built from TRBV28 and TRBJ1-5; the TCRdb D gene call, TRBD1, has no DNA to confirm it. The CDR3 runs 15 residues. The germline gives CDR1 MDHEN, CDR2 SYDVKM. CDR3 in amino acids: CASSLWGQGDQPQHF. Filled out from reference TRBV28 and TRBJ1-5, the complete variable domain reads DVKVTQSSRYLVKRTGEKVFLECVQDMDHENMFWYRQDPGLGLRLIYFSYDVKMKEKGDIPEGYSVSREKKERFSLILESASTNQTSMYLCASSLWGQGDQPQHFGDGTRLSIL.

The chain employs TRBV5-1 and TRBJ2-2; TCRdb names TRBD2, which stays unverified in the absence of DNA. Germline V gene sequence: CDR1 SGHRS, CDR2 YFSETQ. The CDR3 extends over 12 amino acids. The CDR3 protein is CASSPPAGELFF.

The chain has TRBV5-1 and TRBJ1-5; TCRdb reports TRBD1, a call that lacks DNA to check it against. Germline V gene sequence: CDR1 SGHRS, CDR2 YFSETQ. The CDR3 has 15 amino acids. The chain's CDR3 is CASSLGTGGGEPQHF.

The gene calls are TRBV11-2 and TRBJ2-7. The CDR3 is made up of 12 amino acids. Germline CDR1 is SGHAT and CDR2 is FQNNGV. The chain's CDR3 is CASSLDLTEQYF.

The chain joins TRBV5-1 to TRBJ1-3. The germline gives CDR1 SGHRS, CDR2 YFSETQ. The CDR3 is 16 amino acids. The CDR3 is CASSNLAGTTGNTIYF.

V is TRBV4-1 and J is TRBJ2-5; TCRdb designates TRBD1, a call that cannot be tested without DNA. Per germline, CDR1 MGHRA and CDR2 YSYEKL. This CDR3 region has 14 residues. The CDR3: CASSQDPGKETQYF.

The chain uses TRBV12-3 or TRBV12-4 and TRBJ2-3; TCRdb selects TRBD2, and the lack of DNA leaves this call unchecked. The CDR3 is made up of 14 amino acids. The CDR3 protein is CASSSGTSMATQYF.